Below are 9 T cell receptor beta chains sequenced from a single sample in a study of human T cells and chemical hapten exposure. The time point here: pre-sensitization, week 0. Treatment: therapeutic diphenylcyclopropenone sensitization with weekly scalp DPC. TCRdb used MiXCR to reprocess the RACE reads, holding one entry per CDR3 protein. This repertoire shows around 60,000 distinct CDR3 sequences, roughly 6.7% found once; its top ten account for 1.5% to 2%. The sequenced sample was whole blood, obtained in connection with sensitization to the hapten diphenylcyclopropenone (DPC). The receptor set was obtained from a woman younger than 45 with alopecia areata. Some clones in this sample may be carry-over from other donors' samples.

This clonotype appeared many times. The chain recombines TRBV12-3 or TRBV12-4 with TRBJ1-2; D unresolved. CDR3 size: 13 residues. Trimming left V 0 bases short and J 2 bases short, with 4 bases between. The DNA of the CDR3 is TGTGCCAGCAGTTTAGCGGAAAACTATGGCTACACCTTC. It codes for CASSLAENYGYTF.

This clonotype was counted ten times or more. The chain recombines TRBV29-1 with TRBJ2-3, with D unclear. The CDR3 totals 14 residues. The germline V gene has CDR1 SQVTM and CDR2 ANQGSEA. V gave up 5 bases and J gave up 0 bases, with 12 bases separating them. CDR3 in DNA: TGCAGCGTTTACGGGTTACTTAGCACAGATACGCAGTATTTT. As protein: CSVYGLLSTDTQYF.

This clonotype has ten or more counts. This chain uses TRBV20-1 with TRBJ2-7; D is possibly TRBD1 (5 bases). The CDR3 covers 13 residues. V gave up 1 base and J gave up 2 bases, with 9 bases separating them. CDR1 and CDR2 (germline): DFQATT, SNEGSKA (reference sequence). Here the CDR3 reads CSARAGRAYEQYF. Here the CDR3 DNA reads TGCAGTGCTAGAGCTGGCAGGGCCTACGAGCAGTACTTC.

At least ten counts were recorded for this clonotype. The V gene is TRBV9, the J gene TRBJ2-7; 7 bases agree with TRBD1. CDR1 and CDR2 from the germline V gene are SGDLS and YYNGEE. This CDR3 has 18 amino acids. V shed 4 bases, J shed 4 bases, and the junction held 20 bases outside the gene matches. Written as DNA, the CDR3 is TGTGCCAGCAGCCATAACCCCCGGACAGGATCCTTTTGGTACGAGCAGTACTTC. Protein: CASSHNPRTGSFWYEQYF.

This clonotype was counted many times. The V call is TRBV6-6, the J call TRBJ1-6; no reliable D call. Trimming took 7 bases from V and 0 from J, leaving 13 bases between them. This CDR3 region has 16 residues. The germline CDR1 and CDR2 sequences are MNHNY and SVGAGI (reference sequence). The CDR3 here is CASIVEGGSYNSPLHF. The CDR3 DNA follows: TGTGCCAGCATCGTCGAGGGAGGCTCCTATAATTCACCCCTCCACTTT.

This clonotype was counted between two and nine times. The V call is TRBV6-5, the J call TRBJ1-1; D call uncertain. CDR3 length equals 13 residues. Per germline, CDR1 MNHEY and CDR2 SVGAGI. Trimming cost V 7 bases and J 1 base, with 10 bases left between them. The CDR3 DNA is TGTGCCAGCAATCGAGCGCGGAACACTGAAGCTTTCTTT. This sequence encodes CASNRARNTEAFF.

This chain links TRBV5-6 with TRBJ1-3; 12 nucleotides match TRBD1. CDR1 and CDR2 from the germline V gene are SGHDT and YYEEEE. With V trimmed by 1 base and J by 3 bases, 8 bases remained unmatched. The CDR3 is made up of 18 amino acids. The CDR3 bases are TGTGCCAGCAGCTTGCCCCCGGGACAGGGGGCTGATGGAAACACCATATATTTT. Translated, it gives CASSLPPGQGADGNTIYF.

In this sample, this clonotype turned up many times. This rearrangement joins TRBV6-2 or TRBV6-3 to TRBJ2-3, with D uncertain. The CDR3 covers 14 residues. V shed 2 bases and J shed 1 base, with 7 bases lying between them. Germline-derived CDR1 and CDR2 are MNHEY and SVGEGT. The CDR3 is CASSYNHRTDTQYF. The CDR3 nucleotides are TGTGCCAGCAGTTACAATCATCGCACAGATACGCAGTATTTT.

This clonotype was observed at least ten times. This chain joins TRBV4-2 and TRBJ1-2; D is undetermined. Germline V gene sequence: CDR1 LGHNA, CDR2 YNFKEQ. CDR3 size: 15 residues. The V end was cut by 4 bases, the J end by 8 bases, with 20 bases between. The CDR3 here is CASSPSRPRQDGYTF. DNA of the CDR3: TGTGCCAGCAGCCCATCTCGCCCCCGTCAAGACGGCTACACCTTC.